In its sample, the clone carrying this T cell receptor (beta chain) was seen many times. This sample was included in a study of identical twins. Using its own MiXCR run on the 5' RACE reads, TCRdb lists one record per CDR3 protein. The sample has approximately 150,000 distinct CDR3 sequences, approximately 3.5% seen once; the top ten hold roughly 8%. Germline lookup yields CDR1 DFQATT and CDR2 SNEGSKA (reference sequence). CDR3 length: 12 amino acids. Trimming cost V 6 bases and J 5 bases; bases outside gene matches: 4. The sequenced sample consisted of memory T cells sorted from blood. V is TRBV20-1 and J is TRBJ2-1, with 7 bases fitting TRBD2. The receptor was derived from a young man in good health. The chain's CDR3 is CSATSANNEQFF. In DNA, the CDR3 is TGCAGTGCCACTAGCGCAAACAATGAGCAGTTCTTC.